The 9 T cell receptor beta chains below come from one sample, sequenced in a study of T cells in narcolepsy. Only in-frame clones appear in the TCRdb table, and some are missing; sequencing was by immunoSEQ multiplex PCR. Of approximately 30,000 clones in the sample, approximately 89% were seen once. Sequences were obtained from CD45RA- memory CD4+ T cells from PBMCs. Receptors were obtained from a human donor with narcolepsy.

The CDR3 region has the DNA TGTGCCAGCAGCTCCGGGGCTAGCGCAGCAGATACGCAGTATTTT. Protein: CASSSGASAADTQYF. The chain employs TRBV7-7 and TRBJ2-3; D perhaps matches TRBD2 (6 bases). The CDR3 loop spans 15 amino acids. The V end was cut by 4 bases, the J end by 4 bases, with 15 bases between. From germline, CDR1 is SSHAT and CDR2 FNYEAQ (reference sequence).

This chain connects TRBV10-3 to TRBJ2-1; TRBD1 matches 7 bases. The V and J ends lost 0 bases and 8 bases, in that order; junction bases with no gene match: 4. The V gene's germline CDR1 is ENHRY and CDR2 SYGVKD. This CDR3 has 14 residues. This CDR3 is CAISESNRGYEQFF. The CDR3 nucleotides read TGTGCCATCAGTGAGTCGAACAGGGGCTATGAGCAGTTCTTC.

This rearrangement joins TRBV15 to TRBJ1-1, with TRBD1 matching 8 bases. This CDR3 is built from 16 residues. The junction had 5 bases not matched to a gene; V was cut back by 0 bases and J by 2 bases. Per the germline V gene, CDR1 is LNHNV and CDR2 is YYDKDF (reference sequence). In nucleotides, the CDR3 is TGTGCCACCAGCAGAGACGCCCAGGGGGCCAACACTGAAGCTTTCTTT. Translated: CATSRDAQGANTEAFF.

The rearrangement uses TRBV2 and TRBJ2-5, with unresolved D. Trimming took off 5 bases at V and 1 base at J, with 2 bases between the two ends. CDR3 length: 11 residues. The germline gives CDR1 SNHLY, CDR2 FYNNEI. The CDR3 DNA reads TGTGCCAGCAGTCCCCAAGAGACCCAGTACTTC. Protein: CASSPQETQYF.

The gene calls are TRBV11-1 and TRBJ2-1; weak D call: TRBD2 (6 bases). Trimming cost V 1 base and J 10 bases, with 14 bases left between them. Germline V gives CDR1 SGHAT, CDR2 FQDESV (reference sequence). The CDR3 consists of 14 residues. The CDR3 sequence is CASSLGDFKREQFF. CDR3 in DNA: TGTGCCAGCAGCTTAGGGGACTTCAAACGGGAGCAGTTCTTC.

This sequence joins TRBV19 and TRBJ2-7; possibly TRBD2 for D (6 bases). Trimming took off 8 bases at V and 0 bases at J, with 17 bases between the two ends. Per germline, CDR1 LNHDA and CDR2 SQIVND (reference sequence). This CDR3 is 15 amino acids long. The CDR3 reads CASSIRAGSSYEQYF. DNA for the CDR3: TGTGCCAGTTCGATCAGGGCCGGGAGCTCCTACGAGCAGTACTTC.

The chain employs TRBV6-5 and TRBJ2-5; TRBD1 matches 12 bases. The CDR3 totals 16 residues. Germline values: CDR1 MNHEY, CDR2 SVGAGI. The junction had 4 bases not matched to a gene; V was cut back by 0 bases and J by 5 bases. CDR3 sequence: CASSYSGTGGRETQYF. In DNA, the CDR3 is TGTGCCAGCAGTTACTCCGGGACAGGGGGCCGGGAGACCCAGTACTTC.

This sequence joins TRBV5-1 and TRBJ2-3, with D possibly being TRBD1 or TRBD2 (5 bases each). There are 16 residues in the CDR3. The V end was cut by 1 base, the J end by 5 bases, with 17 bases between. Germline-derived CDR1 and CDR2 are SGHRS and YFSETQ. CDR3 in DNA: TGCGCCAGCAGCTTGACCGGGGAGTGGGGGAAAGATACGCAGTATTTT. It translates to CASSLTGEWGKDTQYF.

The chain uses TRBV18 and TRBJ2-7; no firm D call. The CDR3 contains 13 residues. Germline V gene data show CDR1 as KGHSH and CDR2 as LQKENI. V was clipped by 4 bases and J by 2 bases, with 9 bases between them. The chain's CDR3 is CASSHTKTYEQYV. DNA of the CDR3: TGTGCCAGCTCACATACGAAGACCTACGAGCAGTACGTC.